This T cell receptor (beta chain) was found in a study of Graves' ophthalmopathy and Graves' hyperthyroidism. The authors amplified TCR beta CDR3 regions, and they did so from RNA transcripts for repertoire sequencing. First-round RT-PCR used HTBI primers; second-round multiplex PCR followed. TCRdb used MiXCR to reprocess the multiplex PCR reads, holding one entry per CDR3 protein. This table has more than 1,000,000 distinct CDR3 sequences, around a third appearing once. Study conclusions and caveats: In blood, most expanded thyroid clonotypes above 0.001 frequency were also detected.

This clonotype was seen just once. The antigen is undetermined. People with hyperthyroidism were aged 18 to 65 and newly diagnosed, under 2 months' duration. Ineligible for inclusion were patients with other autoimmune diseases, uncontrolled infections, pregnancy or lactation. CDR1 is MNHEY and CDR2 is SVGEGT in the germline V gene. This CDR3 has 15 amino acids. V was clipped by 2 bases and J by 6 bases, with 14 bases between them. This clonotype originated in an adult man with Graves' hyperthyroidism. J is TRBJ1-5 and V is TRBV6-2 or TRBV6-3, with D tentatively TRBD1 (5 bases). Sequencing was carried out using peripheral blood or thyroid tissue (not recorded which). CDR3 bases: TGTGCCAGCAGTTACGGGTACCAGGGAGCTCAGCCCCAGCATTTT. Protein sequence: CASSYGYQGAQPQHF.